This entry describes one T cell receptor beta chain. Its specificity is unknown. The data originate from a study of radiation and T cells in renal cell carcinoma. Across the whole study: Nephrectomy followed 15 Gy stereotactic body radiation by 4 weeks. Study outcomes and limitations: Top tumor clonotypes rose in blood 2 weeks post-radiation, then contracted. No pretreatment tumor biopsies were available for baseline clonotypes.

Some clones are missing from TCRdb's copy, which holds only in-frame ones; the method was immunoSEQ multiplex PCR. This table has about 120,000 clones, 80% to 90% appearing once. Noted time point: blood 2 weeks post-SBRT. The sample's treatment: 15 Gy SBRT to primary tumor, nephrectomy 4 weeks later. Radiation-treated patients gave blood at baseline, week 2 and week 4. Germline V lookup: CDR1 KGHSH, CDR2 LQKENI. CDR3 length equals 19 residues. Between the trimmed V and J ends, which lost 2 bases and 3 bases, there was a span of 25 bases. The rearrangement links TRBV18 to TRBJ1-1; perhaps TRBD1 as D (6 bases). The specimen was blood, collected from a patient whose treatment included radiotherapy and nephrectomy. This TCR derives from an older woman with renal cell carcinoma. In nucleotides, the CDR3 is TGTGCCAGCTCACCATCCTGGGGGCGCAGGGGATTAGAGTACACTGAAGCTTTCTTT. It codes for CASSPSWGRRGLEYTEAFF.